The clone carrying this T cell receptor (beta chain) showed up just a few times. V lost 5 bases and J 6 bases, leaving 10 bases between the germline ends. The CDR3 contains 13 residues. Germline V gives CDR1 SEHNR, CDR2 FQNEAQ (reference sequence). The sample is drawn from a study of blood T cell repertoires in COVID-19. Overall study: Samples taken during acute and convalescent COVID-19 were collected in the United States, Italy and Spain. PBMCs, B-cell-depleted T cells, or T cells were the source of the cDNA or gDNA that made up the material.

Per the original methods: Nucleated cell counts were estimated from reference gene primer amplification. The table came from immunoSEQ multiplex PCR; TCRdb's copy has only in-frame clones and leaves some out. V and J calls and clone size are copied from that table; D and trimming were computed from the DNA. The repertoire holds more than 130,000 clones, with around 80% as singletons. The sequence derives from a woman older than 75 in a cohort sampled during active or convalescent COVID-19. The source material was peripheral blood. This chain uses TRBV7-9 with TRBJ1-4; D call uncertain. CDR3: CASSPSRDEKLFF. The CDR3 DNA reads TGTGCCAGCAGCCCCTCGCGGGATGAAAAACTGTTTTTT.